Listed here are 8 T cell receptor beta chains from one sample, sequenced in a study of blood T cells in healthy people across ages. The use of a sample-barcoded 5' primer and a J-beta primer mix characterized a second PCR of 7 to 11 cycles. TCRdb re-analysed the 5' RACE reads in MiXCR, keeping a single row per CDR3 protein. The table includes approximately 1.5 million distinct CDR3 sequences, about 31% detected once. Sequencing was performed on blood. These receptors originate from a woman in her 30s in good health.

V gene TRBV20-1 combines with J gene TRBJ2-3; D uncertain. This CDR3 region has 13 residues. V was pared by 5 bases and J by 1 base, with 10 bases between. The germline V gene encodes CDR1 DFQATT and CDR2 SNEGSKA (reference sequence). CDR3 amino acids: CSAPMLGTDTQYF. The CDR3 DNA is TGCAGTGCTCCGATGCTTGGCACAGATACGCAGTATTTT.

The chain couples TRBV6-1 to TRBJ1-2; D unclear. The germline V gene has CDR1 MNHNS and CDR2 SASEGT. Trimming stripped 1 base from V and 5 bases from J, with 14 bases between. The CDR3 covers 15 residues. The CDR3 here is CASSEGASEPYGYTF. The CDR3 nucleotides are TGTGCCAGCAGTGAAGGGGCCAGTGAACCATATGGCTACACCTTC.

The chain employs TRBV20-1 and TRBJ2-5, with 12 bases fitting TRBD2. Germline lookup yields CDR1 DFQATT and CDR2 SNEGSKA (reference sequence). The V gene end was trimmed by 6 bases and the J gene end by 5 bases; junction bases not matched to a gene: 7. The CDR3 extends over 14 amino acids. The CDR3 loop reads CSAPSTSGRETQYF. CDR3 bases: TGCAGTGCCCCCTCAACTAGCGGGAGGGAGACCCAGTACTTC.

V is TRBV6-2 or TRBV6-3 and J is TRBJ2-7; TRBD2 is a possible D gene (6 bases). Germline V gene sequence: CDR1 MNHEY, CDR2 SVGEGT. CDR3 size: 13 residues. V dropped 5 bases and J dropped 6 bases, with 14 bases sitting between them. CDR3 amino acids: CASSAPGGTEQYF. CDR3 nucleotides: TGTGCCAGCAGTGCCCCTGGGGGGACCGAGCAGTACTTC.

This clonotype showed up many times. The chain uses TRBV4-1 and TRBJ1-1; no definite D call. V was clipped by 1 base and J by 3 bases, with 15 bases between them. CDR3 length equals 16 residues. Germline V gene lookup returns CDR1 MGHRA and CDR2 YSYEKL. The CDR3 reads CASSQGGGRPYTEAFF. The CDR3 DNA follows: TGCGCCAGCAGCCAAGGTGGTGGCAGGCCGTACACTGAAGCTTTCTTT.

There are a few counts of this clonotype. DNA for the CDR3: TGTGCCACCAGCAGAGATAATAGGGGTGGGGAGCAGTTCTTC. Translating gives CATSRDNRGGEQFF. V is TRBV15 and J is TRBJ2-1; the D gene is possibly TRBD1 (5 bases). This CDR3 has 14 residues. V was shortened by 0 bases and J by 10 bases, with 13 bases between the two germline ends. Germline CDR1 and CDR2: LNHNV and YYDKDF (reference sequence).

The chain employs TRBV4-1 and TRBJ2-7, with a weak D call TRBD2 (5 bases). Germline V CDR1 and CDR2: MGHRA, YSYEKL. Trimming removed 0 bases at V and 0 bases at J, with 12 bases between. This CDR3 is built from 16 residues. The CDR3 spells CASSQDLASISYEQYF. In DNA form, the CDR3 reads TGCGCCAGCAGCCAAGATCTGGCTAGCATCTCCTACGAGCAGTACTTC.

This clonotype showed up just once. V usage is TRBV6-1 and J usage is TRBJ2-1; D is unclear. Trimming removed 7 bases at V and 0 bases at J, with 10 bases between. This CDR3 spans 14 amino acids. Germline V gene sequence: CDR1 MNHNS, CDR2 SASEGT. The CDR3: CASIVTASYNEQFF. The CDR3 DNA follows: TGTGCCAGCATAGTTACAGCCTCCTACAATGAGCAGTTCTTC.